This TCR beta chain was identified in a study of PD-1 blockade in classical Hodgkin lymphoma. Sequencing was performed with immunoSEQ multiplex PCR; in TCRdb, only in-frame clones are kept and a portion is missing. Counted here are some 13,000 clones, roughly 80% occurring once; the ten biggest clones make up 0.75% to 0.95%. Germline V CDR1 and CDR2: LGHNA, YNFKEQ. V was clipped by 0 bases and J by 3 bases; unmatched bases: 8. There are 18 residues in the CDR3. The time point denotes: cycle 4 day 1 (C4D1), after six to seven weeks of nivolumab. Every patient relapsed after autologous stem cell transplantation, and brentuximab vedotin exposure varied. Magnetic negative selection was used to purify CD4+ T cells from PBMCs that had been thawed.

Source: CD4+ T cells from blood, taken before the fourth cycle of nivolumab. The chain uses TRBV4-2 and TRBJ2-2, with TRBD2 matching over 9 bases. This sequence originates from a human donor with classical Hodgkin lymphoma. The CDR3 here is CASSQDRWREGDTGELFF. The CDR3 nucleotides read TGTGCCAGCAGCCAAGATCGATGGCGGGAGGGGGACACCGGGGAGCTGTTTTTT.